Listed below are T cell receptor beta chains from one sample, sequenced in a study of shared T cell receptors in the human thymus. Repertoires were generated with immunoSEQ multiplex PCR, while TCRdb's copy carries only in-frame clones and drops some. The table includes almost 550,000 clones, 75% to 80% detected once. These data also featured in a second study, about human thymus T cells.

Specimen: thymocytes. The source is a boy younger than two with a congenital heart defect. Both conserved end residues are part of each CDR3.

v_gene	CDR3aa
TRBV4-3	CASSQGQGVTLYGYTF
TRBV4-1	CASSQVRGLAGSYNEQFF
TRBV5-1	CASSVGLAGEDTGELFF
TRBV7-8	CASSLPHSGPSYEQYF
TRBV15	CATSPLGGEKLFF
TRBV5-6	CASSAVGQGGDTQYF
TRBV7-8	CASSPGGGTQYF
TRBV5-1	CASSSGQGVDEAFF
TRBV27	CASSSGDPHKNIQYF
TRBV15	CATRGSGADYEQYF
TRBV5-1	CASSLLNRTNTGELFF
TRBV30	CAWSDPTLKEVSGTEAFF
TRBV4-3	CASSQYPGQGNDTQYF
TRBV6-6	CASTSSGGETQYF
TRBV6-5	CASSYRRRDTGELFF
TRBV6-1	CASSLEVRNEQFF
TRBV7-8	CASSLVQAQETQYF
TRBV27	CASSTRDHGGIQETQYF
TRBV28	CASSDSRGPNYGYTF
TRBV5-1	CASSCLTSGRLGETQYF
TRBV2	CASVRDRVSQPQHF
TRBV28	CASRLPGLAREQYF
TRBV9	CASSPSRDTPSGNTIYF
TRBV28	CASTLRGPTPNSYEQYF
TRBV18	CASSPKSGRIPYEQYF
TRBV5-6	CASSFHRGWDTEAFF
TRBV6-1	CASSEATVGYTF
TRBV7-9	CASSPNGTSGRAGETQYF
TRBV7-2	CASSLPRDRDSYEQYF
TRBV11-3	CASSRQGNYGYTF
TRBV4-2	CASSQVDSHDNEQFF
TRBV6-5	CASSYRGAYEQYF
TRBV28	CASSLVRGQPSYEQYF
TRBV27	CASGTRVPPRYF
TRBV2	CASRSGPGDLQHEQFF